This T cell receptor (beta chain) came from a study of control samples from healthy donors and cancer patients. Clones were read by immunoSEQ multiplex PCR, and TCRdb kept only the in-frame ones, dropping some. The repertoire holds around 67,000 clones, with around 90% as singletons. From germline, CDR1 is SGHNT and CDR2 YYREEE (reference sequence). The junction had 8 bases not matched to a gene; V was cut back by 4 bases and J by 0 bases. This CDR3 spans 18 amino acids. The sequenced sample was PBMCs. The chain carries TRBV5-4 and TRBJ2-3, with TRBD2 identical over 13 bases. This TCR was sampled from a man aged 55 to 69 with colorectal cancer. CDR3 loop: CASSVKTSGGASTDTQYF. The CDR3 DNA reads TGTGCCAGCAGCGTAAAAACTAGCGGGGGGGCAAGCACAGATACGCAGTATTTT.